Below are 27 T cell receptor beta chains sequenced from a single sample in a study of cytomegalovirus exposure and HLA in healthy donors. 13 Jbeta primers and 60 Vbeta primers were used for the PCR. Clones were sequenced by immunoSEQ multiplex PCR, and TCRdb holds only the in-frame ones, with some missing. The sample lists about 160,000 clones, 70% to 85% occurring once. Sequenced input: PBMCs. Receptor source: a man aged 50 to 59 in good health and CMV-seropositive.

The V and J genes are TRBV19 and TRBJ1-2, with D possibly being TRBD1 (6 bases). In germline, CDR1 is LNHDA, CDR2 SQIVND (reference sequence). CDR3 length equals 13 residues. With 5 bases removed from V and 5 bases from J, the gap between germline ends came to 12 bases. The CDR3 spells CASSSRTDYGYTF. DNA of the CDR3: TGTGCCAGTAGTTCTAGGACAGATTATGGCTACACCTTC.

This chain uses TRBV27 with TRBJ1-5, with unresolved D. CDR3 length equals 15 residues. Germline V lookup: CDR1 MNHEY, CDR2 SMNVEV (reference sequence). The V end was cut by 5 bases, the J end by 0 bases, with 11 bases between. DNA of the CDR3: TGTGCCAGCAGTCCCTTCACATATAGCAATCAGCCCCAGCATTTT. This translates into CASSPFTYSNQPQHF.

The CDR3 nucleotides read TGTGCCAGCAGCTTATCGTCGGGGGAGACTGAAGCTTTCTTT. This sequence encodes CASSLSSGETEAFF. The J gene is TRBJ1-1, the V gene TRBV11-2, with D perhaps matching TRBD1 (5 bases). The V gene lost 2 bases and the J gene lost 5 bases, with 12 bases spanning the gap. Germline V gives CDR1 SGHAT, CDR2 FQNNGV. The CDR3 extends over 14 amino acids.

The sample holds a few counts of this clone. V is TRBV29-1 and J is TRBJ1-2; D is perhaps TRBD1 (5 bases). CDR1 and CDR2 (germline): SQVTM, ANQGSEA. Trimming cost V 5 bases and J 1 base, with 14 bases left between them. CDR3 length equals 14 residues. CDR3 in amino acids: CSVTDSVGNYGYTF. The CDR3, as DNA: TGCAGCGTTACCGACAGCGTGGGTAACTATGGCTACACCTTC. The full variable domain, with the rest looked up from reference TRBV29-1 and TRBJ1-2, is SAVISQKPSRDICQRGTSLTIQCQVDSQVTMMFWYRQQPGQSLTLIATANQGSEATYESGFVIDKFPISRPNLTFSTLTVSNMSPEDSSIYLCSVTDSVGNYGYTFGSGTRLTVV.

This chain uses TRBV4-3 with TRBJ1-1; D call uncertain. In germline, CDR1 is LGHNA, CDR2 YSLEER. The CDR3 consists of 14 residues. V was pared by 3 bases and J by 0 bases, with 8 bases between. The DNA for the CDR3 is TGCGCCAGCAGCCAGAGTGTAGTGAACACTGAAGCTTTCTTT. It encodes CASSQSVVNTEAFF.

The CDR3 here is CASSGSGKETQYF. The CDR3 nucleotides read TGTGCCAGTTCCGGGTCGGGGAAAGAGACCCAGTACTTC. This sequence joins TRBV19 and TRBJ2-5; possibly TRBD2 for D (5 bases). The germline V gene has CDR1 LNHDA and CDR2 SQIVND (reference sequence). The CDR3 is 13 amino acids. The V gene lost 8 bases and the J gene lost 3 bases, with 13 bases spanning the gap.

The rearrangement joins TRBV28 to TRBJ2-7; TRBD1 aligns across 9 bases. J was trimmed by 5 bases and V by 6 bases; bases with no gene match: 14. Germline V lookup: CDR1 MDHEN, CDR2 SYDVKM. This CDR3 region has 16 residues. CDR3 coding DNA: TGTGCCAGCAGCCCCAGCTCGGGACAGGGTCGCAACGAGCAGTACGTC. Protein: CASSPSSGQGRNEQYV.

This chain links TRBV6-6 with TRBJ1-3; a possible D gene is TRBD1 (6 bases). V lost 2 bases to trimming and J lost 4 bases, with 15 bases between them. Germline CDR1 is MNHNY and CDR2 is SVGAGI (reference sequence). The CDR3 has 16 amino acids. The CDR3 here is CASSYTRTVAGNTIYF. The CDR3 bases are TGTGCCAGCAGTTACACCCGGACAGTAGCCGGAAACACCATATATTTT.

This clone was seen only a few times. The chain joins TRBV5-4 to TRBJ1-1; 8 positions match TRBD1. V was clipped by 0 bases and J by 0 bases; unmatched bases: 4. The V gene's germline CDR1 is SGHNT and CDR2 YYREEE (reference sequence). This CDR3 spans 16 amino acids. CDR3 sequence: CASSLETGEMNTEAFF. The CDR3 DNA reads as TGTGCCAGCAGCTTGGAGACAGGGGAGATGAACACTGAAGCTTTCTTT.

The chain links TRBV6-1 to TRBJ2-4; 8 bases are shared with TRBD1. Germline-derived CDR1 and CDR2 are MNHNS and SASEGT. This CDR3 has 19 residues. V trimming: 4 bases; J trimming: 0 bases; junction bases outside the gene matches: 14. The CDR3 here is CASSGRTGKGVLAKNIQYF. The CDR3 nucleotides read TGTGCCAGCAGTGGGCGGACAGGGAAGGGGGTCCTAGCCAAAAACATTCAGTACTTC.

CDR3 DNA: TGTGCCAGCAGGAGACAGCCGCCGAATGAAAAACTGTTTTTT. Translation gives CASRRQPPNEKLFF. This chain connects TRBV6-4 to TRBJ1-4; D is perhaps TRBD1 (5 bases). Per the germline V gene, CDR1 is MRHNA and CDR2 is SNTAGT. The CDR3 is 14 residues long. Trimming stripped 6 bases from V and 5 bases from J, with 13 bases between.

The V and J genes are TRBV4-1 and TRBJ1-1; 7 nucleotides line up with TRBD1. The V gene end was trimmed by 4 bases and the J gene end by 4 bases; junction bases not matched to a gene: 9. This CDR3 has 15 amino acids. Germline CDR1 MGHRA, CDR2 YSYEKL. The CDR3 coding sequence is TGCGCCAGCAGCCGAGAACAGGGGAGAGGCACTGAAGCTTTCTTT. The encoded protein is CASSREQGRGTEAFF.

CDR3 in amino acids: CASSPKGEWGYGYTF. The CDR3 DNA reads TGTGCCAGCAGCCCTAAGGGGGAATGGGGTTATGGCTACACCTTC. The rearrangement joins TRBV6-6 to TRBJ1-2, with D possibly being TRBD1 (6 bases). V dropped 6 bases and J dropped 5 bases, with 19 bases sitting between them. The CDR3 runs to 15 residues. Germline V gives CDR1 MNHNY, CDR2 SVGAGI (reference sequence).

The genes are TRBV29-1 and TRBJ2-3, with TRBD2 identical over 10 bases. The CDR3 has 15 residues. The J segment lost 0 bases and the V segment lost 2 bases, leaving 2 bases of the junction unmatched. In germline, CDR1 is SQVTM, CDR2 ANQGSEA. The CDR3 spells CSVETSGASTDTQYF. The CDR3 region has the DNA TGCAGCGTTGAAACTAGCGGGGCCAGCACAGATACGCAGTATTTT.

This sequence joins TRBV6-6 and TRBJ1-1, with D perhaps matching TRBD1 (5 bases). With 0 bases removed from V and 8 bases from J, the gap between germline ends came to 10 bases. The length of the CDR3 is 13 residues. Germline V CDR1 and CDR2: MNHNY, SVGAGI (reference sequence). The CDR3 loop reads CASSYSRATEAFF. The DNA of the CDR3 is TGTGCCAGCAGTTACTCCAGGGCCACAGAAGCTTTCTTT.

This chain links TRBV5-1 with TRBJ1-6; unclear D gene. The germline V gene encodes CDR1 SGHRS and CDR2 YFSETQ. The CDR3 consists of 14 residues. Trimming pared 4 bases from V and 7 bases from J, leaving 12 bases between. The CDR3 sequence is CASSTASGNSPLHF. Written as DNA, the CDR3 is TGCGCCAGCAGCACAGCTAGCGGAAATTCACCCCTCCACTTT.

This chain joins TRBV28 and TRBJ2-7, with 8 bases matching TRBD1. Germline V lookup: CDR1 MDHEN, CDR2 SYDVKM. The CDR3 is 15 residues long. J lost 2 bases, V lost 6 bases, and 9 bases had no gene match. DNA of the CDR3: TGTGCCAGCAGACCAGGGGGCGGATGGGCCTACGAGCAGTACGTC. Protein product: CASRPGGGWAYEQYV.

CDR3 in amino acids: CASSPGRFMNTEAFF. The DNA for the CDR3 is TGTGCCAGCAGCCCAGGCCGGTTCATGAACACTGAAGCTTTCTTT. V gene TRBV4-2 combines with J gene TRBJ1-1; D remains ambiguous. Germline V gives CDR1 LGHNA, CDR2 YNFKEQ. The CDR3 loop spans 15 amino acids. V was cut by 4 bases and J by 0 bases, with 12 bases left in between.

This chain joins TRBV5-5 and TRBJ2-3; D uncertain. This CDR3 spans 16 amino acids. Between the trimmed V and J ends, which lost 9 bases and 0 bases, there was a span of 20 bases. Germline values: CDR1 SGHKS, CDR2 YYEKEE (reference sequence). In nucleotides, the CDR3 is TGTGCCACCAGTTATACCCCTCACTCAAGCACAGATACGCAGTATTTT. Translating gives CATSYTPHSSTDTQYF.

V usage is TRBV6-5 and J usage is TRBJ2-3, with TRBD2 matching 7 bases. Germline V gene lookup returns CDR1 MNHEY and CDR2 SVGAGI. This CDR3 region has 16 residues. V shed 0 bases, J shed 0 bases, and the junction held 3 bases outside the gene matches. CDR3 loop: CASSYSGGLSTDTQYF. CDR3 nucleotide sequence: TGTGCCAGCAGTTACTCGGGAGGGCTTAGCACAGATACGCAGTATTTT.

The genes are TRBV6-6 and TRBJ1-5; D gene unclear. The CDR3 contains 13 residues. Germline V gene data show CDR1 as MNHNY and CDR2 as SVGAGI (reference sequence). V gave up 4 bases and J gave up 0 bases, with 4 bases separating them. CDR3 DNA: TGTGCCAGCAGTTTAGATAGCAATCAGCCCCAGCATTTT. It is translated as CASSLDSNQPQHF.

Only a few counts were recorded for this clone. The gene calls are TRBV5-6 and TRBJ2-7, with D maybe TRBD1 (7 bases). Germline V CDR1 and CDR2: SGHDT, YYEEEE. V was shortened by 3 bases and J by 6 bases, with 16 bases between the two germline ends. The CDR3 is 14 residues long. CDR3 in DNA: TGTGCCAGCAGCTGGAGGGACAGAAATTTCGAGCAGTACGTC. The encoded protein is CASSWRDRNFEQYV.

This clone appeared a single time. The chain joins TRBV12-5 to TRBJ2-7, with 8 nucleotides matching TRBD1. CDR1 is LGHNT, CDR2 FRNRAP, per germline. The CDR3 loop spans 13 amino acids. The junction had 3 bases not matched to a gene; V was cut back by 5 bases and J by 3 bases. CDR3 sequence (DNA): TGTGCTAGTGGTCGGACAGGGAACTACGAGCAGTACTTC. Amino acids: CASGRTGNYEQYF.

CDR3 sequence reads: CASSLGQGSSPLHF. In DNA form, the CDR3 reads TGTGCCAGCAGCTTGGGGCAGGGGAGTTCACCCCTCCACTTT. V is TRBV5-6 and J is TRBJ1-6, with a possible D match to TRBD1 (6 bases). CDR3 length equals 14 residues. V was cut by 0 bases and J by 9 bases, with 10 bases left in between. Germline V lookup: CDR1 SGHDT, CDR2 YYEEEE.

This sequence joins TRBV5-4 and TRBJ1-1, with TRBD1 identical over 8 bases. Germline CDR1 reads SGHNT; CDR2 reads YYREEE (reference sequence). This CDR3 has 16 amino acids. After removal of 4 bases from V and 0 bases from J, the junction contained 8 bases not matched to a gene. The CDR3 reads CASSHDRGSMNTEAFF. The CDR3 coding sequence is TGTGCCAGCAGCCATGACAGGGGCAGCATGAACACTGAAGCTTTCTTT.

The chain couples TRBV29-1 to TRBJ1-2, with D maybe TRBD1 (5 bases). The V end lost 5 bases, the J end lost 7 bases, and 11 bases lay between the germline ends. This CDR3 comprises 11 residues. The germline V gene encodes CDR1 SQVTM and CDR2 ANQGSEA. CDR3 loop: CSVRGYRGYTF. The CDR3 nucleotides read TGCAGCGTTAGGGGATATCGTGGCTACACCTTC.

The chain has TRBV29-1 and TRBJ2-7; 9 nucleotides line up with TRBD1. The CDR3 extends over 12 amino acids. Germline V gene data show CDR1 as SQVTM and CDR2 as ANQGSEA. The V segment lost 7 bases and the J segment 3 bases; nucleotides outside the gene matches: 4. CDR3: CSAMGQGYEQYV. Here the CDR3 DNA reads TGCAGCGCCATGGGACAGGGCTACGAGCAGTACGTC.